This TCR beta chain appears in the sequencing data of a study of blood T cell repertoires in COVID-19. The germline CDR1 and CDR2 sequences are MGHRA and YSYEKL. The CDR3 consists of 15 residues. Germline trimming cut 4 bases from V and 8 bases from J; bases unmatched to any gene: 2. Sequencing used immunoSEQ multiplex PCR; TCRdb keeps in-frame clones, though not all of them. The sample records almost 400,000 clones, around 87% being singletons. The J gene is TRBJ2-1, the V gene TRBV4-1, with TRBD2 matching over 16 bases. This clonotype was obtained from a woman aged 55-69 years with COVID-19, enrolled during active disease. The sequenced material came from peripheral blood. CDR3: CASSLGTSGGDEQFF. In DNA form, the CDR3 reads TGCGCCAGCAGCCTAGGGACTAGCGGGGGGGATGAGCAGTTCTTC.